These 8 T cell receptor beta chains were all obtained from the same sample, sequenced in a study of T cells after yellow fever vaccination (dated by TCRdb to about 2019). Library preparation was by 5' RACE. The sequencing machine was an Illumina NovaSeq 6000. In-frame beta chains were kept once TCRdb had trimmed the public reads at Q25 with fastp and called clones with MiXCR. When rows share a CDR3 protein, they turn into one entry using the most common DNA and genes. Within this sample are some 340,000 distinct CDR3 sequences, with about 11% of them counted one time only. 3.3% of the sample comes from the top ten. The treatment or condition tag for this specimen amounts to: live attenuated yellow fever vaccine strain. Material: CD4+ T cells sorted from PBMCs, obtained 45 days after the yellow fever booster vaccination. The receptors stem from a man aged 18 to 29 who received the YFV17D yellow fever vaccine.

This clonotype was recorded only once. The rearrangement uses TRBV21-1 and TRBJ1-1; the DNA was not compared with TRBD1, the D call given in the table. TRBV21-1 is annotated as a pseudogene. This CDR3 is built from 16 residues. The chain's CDR3 is CASSKDGTKPNTEAFF. The DNA of the CDR3 is TGTGCCAGCAGCAAAGACGGGACGAAGCCGAACACTGAAGCTTTCTTT.

This clonotype has a count of ten or more. This rearrangement joins TRBV15 to TRBJ1-4; weak D call: TRBD1 (6 bases). Germline V gene lookup returns CDR1 LNHNV and CDR2 YYDKDF (reference sequence). The germline V and J ends were trimmed by 0 bases and 8 bases, with 13 bases remaining between them. CDR3 size: 15 residues. The CDR3 DNA reads TGTGCCACCAGCAGAGATCCACAGGGAGAAGAAAAACTGTTTTTT. As protein: CATSRDPQGEEKLFF.

This clonotype came up a few times. The chain employs TRBV9 and TRBJ2-2, with TRBD2 identical over 7 bases. After removal of 2 bases from V and 0 bases from J, the junction contained 4 bases not matched to a gene. The CDR3 runs to 16 residues. Germline values: CDR1 SGDLS, CDR2 YYNGEE. For the CDR3, the DNA is TGTGCCAGCAGCGTTGGACTAGTCCCGAACACCGGGGAGCTGTTTTTT. This encodes CASSVGLVPNTGELFF.

This clonotype was recorded at least ten times. The V call is TRBV7-2, the J call TRBJ2-3; maybe TRBD2 (5 bases). The V gene's germline CDR1 is SGHTA and CDR2 FQGNSA. The CDR3 sequence is 13 residues long. The ends were cut back, 2 bases at V and 6 bases at J, with 9 bases in the middle. The CDR3 protein is CASSLSTMDTQYF. The DNA of the CDR3 is TGTGCCAGCAGCTTATCGACTATGGATACGCAGTATTTT.

The chain uses TRBV5-6 and TRBJ2-7, with 10 nucleotides matching TRBD1. The CDR3 has 16 residues. Germline V gives CDR1 SGHDT, CDR2 YYEEEE. CDR3 sequence (DNA): TGTGTCAGCAGATCCGACCGACAGGGGGCTGTGGACGAGCAGTACGTC. Amino acids: CVSRSDRQGAVDEQYV.

This clonotype was counted between two and nine times. This may be a read error: a much more frequent sequence differs by one nucleotide. The genes are TRBV5-1 and TRBJ1-1; D is uncertain. This CDR3 region has 14 residues. With 1 base removed from V and 1 base from J, the gap between germline ends came to 8 bases. In germline, CDR1 is SGHRS, CDR2 YFSETQ. CDR3 sequence reads: CASSLIGENTEAFF. The CDR3 DNA is TGCGCCAGCAGCTTGATTGGGGAGAACACTGAAGCTTTCTTT.

This clonotype has a count of ten or more. The V and J genes are TRBV7-9 and TRBJ2-2, with D perhaps matching TRBD2 (5 bases). Looked up from germline, CDR1 is SEHNR and CDR2 is FQNEAQ (reference sequence). V lost 5 bases to trimming and J lost 6 bases, with 13 bases between them. The length of the CDR3 is 14 residues. CDR3: CASSPAEGSGELFF. For the CDR3, the DNA is TGTGCCAGCAGCCCGGCCGAGGGATCCGGGGAGCTGTTTTTT.

This clonotype was counted ten times or more. This chain uses TRBV6-6 with TRBJ1-4; no clear D. The CDR3 sequence is 10 residues long. Looked up from germline, CDR1 is MNHNY and CDR2 is SVGAGI (reference sequence). The CDR3 nucleotides read TGTGGTGCAGGAGGGGAAAAACTGTTTTTT. It codes for CGAGGEKLFF.